This paragraph reports one TCR beta chain. Its antigen is not known. Some clones are missing from TCRdb's copy, which holds only in-frame ones; the method was immunoSEQ multiplex PCR. The sample carries approximately 320,000 clones, 60% to 80% recorded once. This sample was included in a study of cytotoxic CD8 clonotypes in ibrutinib-treated CLL. Whole-study findings and limits: While tracking circulating CD8+ T-cell counts, baseline clonality exceeded that of age-matched healthy donors. Public clonotypes were rare and shrank or held steady on treatment.

The CDR3 is made up of 14 amino acids. V was shortened by 8 bases and J by 7 bases, with 20 bases between the two germline ends. Germline CDR1 reads MGHDK; CDR2 reads SYGVNS. The sample consisted of PBMCs, taken after 36 months of ibrutinib treatment. The sequence was collected from a human donor with chronic lymphocytic leukemia. The V gene is TRBV25-1, the J gene TRBJ2-5; no definite D call. The CDR3 sequence is CASLRAAASWTQYF. The CDR3 bases are TGTGCCAGCCTCCGGGCCGCGGCCTCTTGGACCCAGTACTTC.